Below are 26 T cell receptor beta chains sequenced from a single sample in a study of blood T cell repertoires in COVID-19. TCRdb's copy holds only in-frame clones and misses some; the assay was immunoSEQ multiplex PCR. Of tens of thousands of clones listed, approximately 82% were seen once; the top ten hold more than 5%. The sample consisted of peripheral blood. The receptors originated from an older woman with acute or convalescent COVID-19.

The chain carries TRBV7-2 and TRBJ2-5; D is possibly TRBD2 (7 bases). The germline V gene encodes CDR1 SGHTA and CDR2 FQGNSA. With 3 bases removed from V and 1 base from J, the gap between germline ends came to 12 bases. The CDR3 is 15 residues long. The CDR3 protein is CASSFGGGPQETQYF. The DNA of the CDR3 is TGTGCCAGCAGCTTCGGCGGGGGCCCCCAAGAGACCCAGTACTTC.

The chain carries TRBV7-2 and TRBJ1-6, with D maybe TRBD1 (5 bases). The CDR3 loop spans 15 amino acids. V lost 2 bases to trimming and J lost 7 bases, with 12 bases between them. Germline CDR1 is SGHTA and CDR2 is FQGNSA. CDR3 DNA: TGTGCCAGCAGCTTAAGGGGAGGAATGAATTCACCCCTCCACTTT. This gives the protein CASSLRGGMNSPLHF.

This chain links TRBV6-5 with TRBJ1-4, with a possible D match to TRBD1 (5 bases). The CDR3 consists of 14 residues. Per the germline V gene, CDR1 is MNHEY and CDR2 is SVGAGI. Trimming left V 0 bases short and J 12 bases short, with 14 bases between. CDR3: CASSYSGRGIELFF. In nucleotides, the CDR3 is TGTGCCAGCAGTTACTCTGGGCGGGGGATCGAACTGTTTTTT.

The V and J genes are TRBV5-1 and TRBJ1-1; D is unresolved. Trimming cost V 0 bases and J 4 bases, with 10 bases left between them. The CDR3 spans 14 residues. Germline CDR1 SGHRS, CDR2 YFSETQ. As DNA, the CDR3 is TGCGCCAGCAGCTTGGGGGCAGTAGGCACTGAAGCTTTCTTT. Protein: CASSLGAVGTEAFF.

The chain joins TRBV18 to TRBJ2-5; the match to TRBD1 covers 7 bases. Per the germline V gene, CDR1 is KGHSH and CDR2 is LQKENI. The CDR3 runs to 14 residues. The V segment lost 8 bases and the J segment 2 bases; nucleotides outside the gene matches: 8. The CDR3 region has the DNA TGTGCCAGCCGGCGAACAGGGGAACAAGAGACCCAGTACTTC. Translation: CASRRTGEQETQYF.

CDR3 nucleotide sequence: TGCGCCAGCAGCGGACCGGGACTAGATACGCAGTATTTT. Its protein is CASSGPGLDTQYF. The chain links TRBV5-1 to TRBJ2-3, with D tentatively TRBD2 (6 bases). Germline loops: CDR1 SGHRS, CDR2 YFSETQ. Trimming cost V 4 bases and J 5 bases, with 11 bases left between them. The CDR3 extends over 13 amino acids.

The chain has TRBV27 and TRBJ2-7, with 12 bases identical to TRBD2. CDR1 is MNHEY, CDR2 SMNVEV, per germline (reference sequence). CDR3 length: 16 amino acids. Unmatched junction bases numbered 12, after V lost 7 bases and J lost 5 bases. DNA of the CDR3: TGTGCCAGCACCGCCAGACTAGCGGGGGCCGGGAACGAGCAGTACTTC. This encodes CASTARLAGAGNEQYF.

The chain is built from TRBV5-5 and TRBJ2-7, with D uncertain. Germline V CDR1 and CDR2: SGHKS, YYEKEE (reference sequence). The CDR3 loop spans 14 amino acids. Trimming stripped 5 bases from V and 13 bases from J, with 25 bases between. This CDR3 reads CASSSGLADPGFYF. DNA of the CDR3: TGTGCCAGCAGTTCTGGCCTCGCCGACCCGGGTTTTTACTTC. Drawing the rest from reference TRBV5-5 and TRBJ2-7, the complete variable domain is DAGVTQSPTHLIKTRGQQVTLRCSPISGHKSVSWYQQVLGQGPQFIFQYYEKEERGRGNFPDRFSARQFPNYSSELNVNALLLGDSALYLCASSSGLADPGFYFGPGTRLTVT.

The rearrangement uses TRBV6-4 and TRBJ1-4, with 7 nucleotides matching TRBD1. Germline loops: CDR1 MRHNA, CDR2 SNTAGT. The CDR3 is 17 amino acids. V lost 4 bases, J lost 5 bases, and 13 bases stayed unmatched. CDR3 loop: CASSAPPKGQRNEKLFF. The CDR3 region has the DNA TGTGCCAGCAGTGCCCCGCCTAAGGGACAGAGAAATGAAAAACTGTTTTTT.

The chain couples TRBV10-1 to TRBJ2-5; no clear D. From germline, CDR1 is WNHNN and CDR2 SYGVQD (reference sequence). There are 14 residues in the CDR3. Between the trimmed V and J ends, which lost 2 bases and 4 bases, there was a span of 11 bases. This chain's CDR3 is CASSETSRGETQYF. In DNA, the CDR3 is TGCGCCAGCAGTGAGACATCAAGAGGAGAGACCCAGTACTTC.

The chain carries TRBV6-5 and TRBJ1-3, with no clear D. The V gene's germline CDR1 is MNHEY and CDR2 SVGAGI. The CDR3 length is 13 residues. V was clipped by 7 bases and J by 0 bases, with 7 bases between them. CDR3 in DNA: TGTGCCAGCAAGGAGTTCTCTGGAAACACCATATATTTT. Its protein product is CASKEFSGNTIYF.

This CDR3 reads CAPPFEENQPQHF. CDR3 in DNA: TGTGCCCCTCCCTTTGAGGAAAATCAGCCCCAGCATTTT. The V call is TRBV21-1, the J call TRBJ1-5. TRBV21-1 is reported as a pseudogene. CDR3 length: 13 amino acids.

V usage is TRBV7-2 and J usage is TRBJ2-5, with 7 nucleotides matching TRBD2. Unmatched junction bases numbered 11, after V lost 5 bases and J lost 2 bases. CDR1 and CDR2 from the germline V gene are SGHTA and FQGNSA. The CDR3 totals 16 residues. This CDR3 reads CASSPGPSGIQETQYF. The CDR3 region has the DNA TGTGCCAGCAGCCCCGGACCAAGCGGGATACAAGAGACCCAGTACTTC.

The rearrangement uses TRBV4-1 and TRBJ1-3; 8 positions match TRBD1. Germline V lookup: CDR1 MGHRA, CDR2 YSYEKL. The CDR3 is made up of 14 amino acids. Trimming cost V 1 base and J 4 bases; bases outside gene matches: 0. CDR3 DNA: TGCGCCAGCAGCCAAGGGACAGGGGGAAACACCATATATTTT. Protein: CASSQGTGGNTIYF.

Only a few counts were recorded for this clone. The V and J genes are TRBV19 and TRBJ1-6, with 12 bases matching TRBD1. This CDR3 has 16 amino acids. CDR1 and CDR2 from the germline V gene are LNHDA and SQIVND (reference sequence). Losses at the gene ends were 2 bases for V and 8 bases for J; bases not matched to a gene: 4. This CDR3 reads CASSILGTGGDSPLHF. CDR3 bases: TGTGCCAGTAGTATACTGGGGACAGGGGGCGATTCACCCCTCCACTTT.

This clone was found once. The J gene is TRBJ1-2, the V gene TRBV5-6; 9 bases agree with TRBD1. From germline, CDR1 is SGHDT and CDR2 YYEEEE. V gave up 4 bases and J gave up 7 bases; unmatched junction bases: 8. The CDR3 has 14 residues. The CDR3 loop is CASSKKGQGFGYTF. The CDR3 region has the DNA TGTGCCAGCAGCAAAAAGGGACAGGGATTTGGCTACACCTTC.

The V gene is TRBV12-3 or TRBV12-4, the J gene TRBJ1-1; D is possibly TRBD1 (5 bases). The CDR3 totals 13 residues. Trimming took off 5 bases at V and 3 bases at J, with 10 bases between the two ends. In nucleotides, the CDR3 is TGTGCCAGCAGTCTGGCGGGGGACACTGAAGCTTTCTTT. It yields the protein CASSLAGDTEAFF.

The CDR3 DNA reads as TGTGCCAGCGGCAATGGCGGGGACACAGATACGCAGTATTTT. Translation: CASGNGGDTDTQYF. This chain uses TRBV2 with TRBJ2-3; D perhaps matches TRBD2 (6 bases). The CDR3 consists of 14 residues. Looked up from germline, CDR1 is SNHLY and CDR2 is FYNNEI. The V end was cut by 8 bases, the J end by 2 bases, with 14 bases between.

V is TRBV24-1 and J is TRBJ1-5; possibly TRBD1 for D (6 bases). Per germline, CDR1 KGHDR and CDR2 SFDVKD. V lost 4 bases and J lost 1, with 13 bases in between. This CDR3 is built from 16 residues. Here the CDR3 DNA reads TGTGCCACCAGTGAGCCAGGGGCAGAGAGCAATCAGCCCCAGCATTTT. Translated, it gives CATSEPGAESNQPQHF.

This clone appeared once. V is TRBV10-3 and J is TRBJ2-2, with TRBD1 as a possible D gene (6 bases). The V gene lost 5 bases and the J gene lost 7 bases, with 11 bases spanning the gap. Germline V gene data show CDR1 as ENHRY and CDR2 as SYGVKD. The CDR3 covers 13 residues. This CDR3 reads CAISSQGSGELFF. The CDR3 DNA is TGTGCCATCAGTAGTCAGGGGAGCGGGGAGCTGTTTTTT.

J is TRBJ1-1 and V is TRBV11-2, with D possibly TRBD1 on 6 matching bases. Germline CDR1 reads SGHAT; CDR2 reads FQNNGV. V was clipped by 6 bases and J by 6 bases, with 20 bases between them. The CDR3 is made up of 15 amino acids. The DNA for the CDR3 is TGTGCCAGCAGGATACTACAGGGATCAAGCGCTGAAGCTTTCTTT. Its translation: CASRILQGSSAEAFF.

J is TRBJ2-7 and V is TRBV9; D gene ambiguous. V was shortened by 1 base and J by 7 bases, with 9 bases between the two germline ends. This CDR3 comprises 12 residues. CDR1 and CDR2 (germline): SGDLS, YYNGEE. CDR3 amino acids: CASSVTGHEQYF. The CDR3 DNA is TGTGCCAGCAGCGTAACCGGTCATGAGCAGTACTTC. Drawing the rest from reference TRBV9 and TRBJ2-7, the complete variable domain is DSGVTQTPKHLITATGQRVTLRCSPRSGDLSVYWYQQSLDQGLQFLIQYYNGEERAKGNILERFSAQQFPDLHSELNLSSLELGDSALYFCASSVTGHEQYFGPGTRLTVT.

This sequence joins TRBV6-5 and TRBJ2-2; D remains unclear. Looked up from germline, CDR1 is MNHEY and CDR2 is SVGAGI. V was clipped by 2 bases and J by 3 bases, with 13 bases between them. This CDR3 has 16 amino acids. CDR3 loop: CASSYHQNLDTGELFF. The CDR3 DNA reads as TGTGCCAGCAGTTACCACCAGAACCTAGACACCGGGGAGCTGTTTTTT.

The CDR3 region is CASSAGQGSQPQHF. In DNA form, the CDR3 reads TGTGCCAGCAGTGCGGGACAGGGCAGCCAGCCCCAGCATTTT. The rearrangement joins TRBV2 to TRBJ1-5, with TRBD1 matching over 9 bases. With 4 bases clipped from V and 7 bases from J, the junction kept 5 bases outside the gene matches. This CDR3 is built from 14 residues. Germline V gene lookup returns CDR1 SNHLY and CDR2 FYNNEI.

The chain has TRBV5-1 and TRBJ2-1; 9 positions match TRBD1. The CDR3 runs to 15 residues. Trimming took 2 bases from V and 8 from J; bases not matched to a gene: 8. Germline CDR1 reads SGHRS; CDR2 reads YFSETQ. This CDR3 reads CASSLNRGLVDEQFF. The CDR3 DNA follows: TGCGCCAGCAGCTTAAACAGGGGGCTTGTAGATGAGCAGTTCTTC.

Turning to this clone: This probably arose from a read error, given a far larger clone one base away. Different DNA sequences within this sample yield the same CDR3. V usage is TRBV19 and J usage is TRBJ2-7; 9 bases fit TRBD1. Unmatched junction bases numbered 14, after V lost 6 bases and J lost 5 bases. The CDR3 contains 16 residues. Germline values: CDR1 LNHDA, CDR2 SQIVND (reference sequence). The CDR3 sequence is CASSKTGGTGGNEQYF. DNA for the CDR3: TGTGCCAGTAGCAAGACAGGGGGGACTGGGGGCAACGAGCAGTACTTC.